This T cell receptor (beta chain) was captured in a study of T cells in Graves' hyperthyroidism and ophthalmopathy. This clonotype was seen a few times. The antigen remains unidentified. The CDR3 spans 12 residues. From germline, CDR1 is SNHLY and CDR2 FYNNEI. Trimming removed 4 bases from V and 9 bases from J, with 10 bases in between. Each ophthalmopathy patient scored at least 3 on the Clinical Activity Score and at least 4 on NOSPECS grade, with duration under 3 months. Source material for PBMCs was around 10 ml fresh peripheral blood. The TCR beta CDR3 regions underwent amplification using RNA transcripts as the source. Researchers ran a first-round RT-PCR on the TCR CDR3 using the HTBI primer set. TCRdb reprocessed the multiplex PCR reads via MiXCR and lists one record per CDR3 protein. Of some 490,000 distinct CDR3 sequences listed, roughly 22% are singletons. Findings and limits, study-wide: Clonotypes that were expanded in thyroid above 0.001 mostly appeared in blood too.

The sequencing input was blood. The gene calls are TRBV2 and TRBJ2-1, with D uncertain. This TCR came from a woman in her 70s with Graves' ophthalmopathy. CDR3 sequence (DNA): TGTGCCAGCAGTGTGAGTTCAATTGAGCAGTTCTTC. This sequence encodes CASSVSSIEQFF.